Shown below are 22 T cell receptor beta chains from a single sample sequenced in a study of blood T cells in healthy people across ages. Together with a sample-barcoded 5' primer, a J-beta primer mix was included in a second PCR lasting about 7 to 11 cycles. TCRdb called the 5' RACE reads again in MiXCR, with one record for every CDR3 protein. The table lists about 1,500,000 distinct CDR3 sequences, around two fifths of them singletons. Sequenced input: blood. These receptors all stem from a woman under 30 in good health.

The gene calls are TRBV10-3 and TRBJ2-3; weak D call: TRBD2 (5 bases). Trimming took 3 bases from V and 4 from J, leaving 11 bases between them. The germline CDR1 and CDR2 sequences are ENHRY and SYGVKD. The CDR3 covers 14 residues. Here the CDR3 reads CAISDPRTADTQYF. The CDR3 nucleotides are TGTGCCATCAGTGACCCGAGGACTGCAGATACGCAGTATTTT.

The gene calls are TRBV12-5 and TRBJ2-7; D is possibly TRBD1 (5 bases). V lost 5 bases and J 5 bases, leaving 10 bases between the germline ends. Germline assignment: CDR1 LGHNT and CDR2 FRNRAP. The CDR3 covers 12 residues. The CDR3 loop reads CASGKGVHEQYF. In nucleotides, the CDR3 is TGTGCTAGTGGTAAAGGGGTCCACGAGCAGTACTTC.

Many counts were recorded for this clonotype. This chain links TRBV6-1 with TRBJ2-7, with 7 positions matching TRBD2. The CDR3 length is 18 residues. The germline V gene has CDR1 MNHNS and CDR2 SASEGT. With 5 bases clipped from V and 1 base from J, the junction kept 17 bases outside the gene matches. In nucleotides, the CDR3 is TGTGCCAGCAGTCAGAGACAACACCTTAAGCGGGGTTCCTACGAGCAGTACTTC. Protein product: CASSQRQHLKRGSYEQYF.

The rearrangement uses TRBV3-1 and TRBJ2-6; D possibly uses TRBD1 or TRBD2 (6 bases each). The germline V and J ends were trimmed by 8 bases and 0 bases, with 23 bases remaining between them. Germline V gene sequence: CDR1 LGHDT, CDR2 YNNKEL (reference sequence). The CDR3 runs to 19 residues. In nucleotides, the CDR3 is TGTGCCAGCGGCAATTTCCGGGGGACACCCGACTCTGGGGCCAACGTCCTGACTTTC. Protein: CASGNFRGTPDSGANVLTF.

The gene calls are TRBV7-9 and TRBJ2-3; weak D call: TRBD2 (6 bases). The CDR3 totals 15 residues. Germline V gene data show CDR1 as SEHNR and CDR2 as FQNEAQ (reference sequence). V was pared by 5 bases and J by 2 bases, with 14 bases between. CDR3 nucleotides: TGTGCCAGCAGCCCCGAAGGGAGGTACACAGATACGCAGTATTTT. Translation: CASSPEGRYTDTQYF.

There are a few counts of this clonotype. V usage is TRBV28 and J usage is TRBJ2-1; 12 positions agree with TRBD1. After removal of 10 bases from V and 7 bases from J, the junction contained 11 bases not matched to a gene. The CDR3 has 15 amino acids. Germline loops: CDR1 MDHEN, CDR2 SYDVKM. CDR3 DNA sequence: TGTGCCACCGATCGTTTGGGACAGGGGGCGAATGAGCAGTTCTTC. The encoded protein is CATDRLGQGANEQFF.

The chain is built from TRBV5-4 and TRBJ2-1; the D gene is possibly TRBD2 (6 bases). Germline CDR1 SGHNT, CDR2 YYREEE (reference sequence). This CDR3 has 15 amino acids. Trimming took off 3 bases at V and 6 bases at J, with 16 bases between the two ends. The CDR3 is CASSSPGTLGNEQFF. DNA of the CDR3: TGTGCCAGCAGCTCCCCCGGGACTCTCGGCAATGAGCAGTTCTTC.

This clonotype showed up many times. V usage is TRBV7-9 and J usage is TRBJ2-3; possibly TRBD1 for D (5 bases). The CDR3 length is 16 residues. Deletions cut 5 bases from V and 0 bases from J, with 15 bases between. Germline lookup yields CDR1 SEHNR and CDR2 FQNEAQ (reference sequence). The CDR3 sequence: CASSPQGLPSTDTQYF. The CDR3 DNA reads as TGTGCCAGCAGCCCCCAGGGTCTTCCTAGCACAGATACGCAGTATTTT.

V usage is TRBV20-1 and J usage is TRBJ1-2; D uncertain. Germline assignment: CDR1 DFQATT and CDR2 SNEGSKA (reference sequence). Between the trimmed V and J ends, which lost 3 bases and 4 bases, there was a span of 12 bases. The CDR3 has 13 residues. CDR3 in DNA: TGCAGTGCTAGCCCCAACAACCCCTATGGCTACACCTTC. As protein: CSASPNNPYGYTF.

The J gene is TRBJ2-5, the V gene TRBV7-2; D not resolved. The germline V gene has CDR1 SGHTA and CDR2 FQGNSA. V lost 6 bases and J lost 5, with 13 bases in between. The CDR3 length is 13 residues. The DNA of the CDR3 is TGTGCCAGCAGTCGGCTAGAGACGGAGACCCAGTACTTC. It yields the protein CASSRLETETQYF.

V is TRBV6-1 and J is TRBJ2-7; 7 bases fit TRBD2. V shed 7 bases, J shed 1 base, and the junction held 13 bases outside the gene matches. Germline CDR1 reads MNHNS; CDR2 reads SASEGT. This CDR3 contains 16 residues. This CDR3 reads CASISGGGRASYEQYF. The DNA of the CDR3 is TGTGCCAGCATCTCGGGGGGAGGCAGGGCATCCTACGAGCAGTACTTC.

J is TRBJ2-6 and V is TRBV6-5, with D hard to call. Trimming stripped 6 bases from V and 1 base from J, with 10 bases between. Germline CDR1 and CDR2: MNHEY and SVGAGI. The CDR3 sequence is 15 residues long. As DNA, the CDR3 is TGTGCCAGCAGAACAAGGAGATCTGGGGCCAACGTCCTGACTTTC. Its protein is CASRTRRSGANVLTF.

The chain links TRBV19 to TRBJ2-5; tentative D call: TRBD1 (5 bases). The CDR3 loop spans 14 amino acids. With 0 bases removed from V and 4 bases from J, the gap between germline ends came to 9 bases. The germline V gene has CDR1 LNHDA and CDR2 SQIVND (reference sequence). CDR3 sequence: CASSIETVGETQYF. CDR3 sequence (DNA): TGTGCCAGTAGTATAGAGACAGTGGGAGAGACCCAGTACTTC.

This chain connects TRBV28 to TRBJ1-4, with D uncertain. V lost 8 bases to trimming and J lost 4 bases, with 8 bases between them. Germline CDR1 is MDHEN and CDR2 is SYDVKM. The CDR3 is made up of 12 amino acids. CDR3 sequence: CASLGINEKLFF. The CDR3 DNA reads TGTGCCAGCCTTGGTATTAATGAAAAACTGTTTTTT.

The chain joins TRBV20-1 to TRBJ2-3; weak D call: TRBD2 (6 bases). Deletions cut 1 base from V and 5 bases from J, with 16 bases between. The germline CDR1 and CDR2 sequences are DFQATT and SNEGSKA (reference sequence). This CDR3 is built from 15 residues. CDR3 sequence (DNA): TGCAGTGCTAGAGGGCTTGGGGGGTTCTTAGATACGCAGTATTTT. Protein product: CSARGLGGFLDTQYF.

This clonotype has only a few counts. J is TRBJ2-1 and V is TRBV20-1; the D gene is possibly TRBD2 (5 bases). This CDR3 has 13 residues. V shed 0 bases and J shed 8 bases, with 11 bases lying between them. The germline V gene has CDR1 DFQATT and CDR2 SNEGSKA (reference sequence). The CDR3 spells CSARDGERDEQFF. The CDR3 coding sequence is TGCAGTGCTAGAGATGGGGAGAGGGATGAGCAGTTCTTC.

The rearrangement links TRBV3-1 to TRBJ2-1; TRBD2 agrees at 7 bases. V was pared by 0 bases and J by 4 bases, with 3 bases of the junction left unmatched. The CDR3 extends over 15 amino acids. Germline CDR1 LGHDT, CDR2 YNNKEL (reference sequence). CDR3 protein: CASSQESGAYNEQFF. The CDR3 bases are TGTGCCAGCAGCCAAGAGAGCGGGGCTTACAATGAGCAGTTCTTC.

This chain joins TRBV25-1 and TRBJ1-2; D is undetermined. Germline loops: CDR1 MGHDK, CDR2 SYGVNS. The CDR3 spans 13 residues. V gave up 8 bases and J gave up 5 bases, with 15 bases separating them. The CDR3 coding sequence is TGTGCCAGCCGCCCCGACCCTAGGTATGGCTACACCTTC. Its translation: CASRPDPRYGYTF.

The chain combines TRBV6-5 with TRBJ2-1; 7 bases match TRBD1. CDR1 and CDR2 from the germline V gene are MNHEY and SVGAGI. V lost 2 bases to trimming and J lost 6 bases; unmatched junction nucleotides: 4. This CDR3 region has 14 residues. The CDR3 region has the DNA TGTGCCAGCAGTTACGGGACAGAGTCCAATGAGCAGTTCTTC. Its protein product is CASSYGTESNEQFF.

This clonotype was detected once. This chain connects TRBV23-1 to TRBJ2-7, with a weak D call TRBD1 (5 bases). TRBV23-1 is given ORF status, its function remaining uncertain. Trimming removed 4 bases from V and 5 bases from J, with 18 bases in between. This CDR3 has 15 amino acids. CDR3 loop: CASSRLAAQGDEQYF. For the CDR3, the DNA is TGCGCCAGCAGTCGCTTGGCAGCGCAAGGGGACGAGCAGTACTTC.

DNA of the CDR3: TGTGCCAGCAGCTCCGGGACTAGAGAGCAGTTCTTC. This codes for CASSSGTREQFF. This sequence joins TRBV7-2 and TRBJ2-1; 8 bases match TRBD2. Germline V gives CDR1 SGHTA, CDR2 FQGNSA. The CDR3 length is 12 residues. The V gene end was trimmed by 4 bases and the J gene end by 10 bases; junction bases not matched to a gene: 3.

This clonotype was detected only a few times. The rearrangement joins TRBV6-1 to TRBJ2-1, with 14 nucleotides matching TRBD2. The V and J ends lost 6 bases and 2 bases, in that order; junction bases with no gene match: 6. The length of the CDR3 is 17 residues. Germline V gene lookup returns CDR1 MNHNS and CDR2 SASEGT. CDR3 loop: CASRGTSGSMPYNEQFF. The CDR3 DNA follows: TGTGCCAGCAGGGGGACTAGCGGGAGTATGCCCTACAATGAGCAGTTCTTC.